The rows below give T cell receptor beta chains drawn from one sample of a study of blood T cell repertoires in COVID-19. Produced via immunoSEQ multiplex PCR; TCRdb's table is partial and in-frame only. The sample carries some 200,000 clones, around 80% recorded once. The specimen sequenced was peripheral blood. All receptors come from a woman aged 80 or over with active or convalescent COVID-19. The CDR3 runs from the conserved cysteine through the conserved F or W. The order of the fields is clone size, D gene, CDR3 length, V gene, J gene, CDR3 DNA, CDR3 protein. D genes are given only for firm matches. Some rows mark clone size as missing; the rest say once, few, many or name a class of expanded clone.

size: few
D: .
length: 16
V: TRBV10-1
J: TRBJ2-1
DNA: TGCGCCAGCATGCTTTCCCCAGCGGCCTCGGGGGATGAGCAGTTCTTC
CDR3: CASMLSPAASGDEQFF

size: .
D: .
length: 12
V: TRBV27
J: TRBJ2-7
DNA: TGTGCCAGCCGGACACTCCACTACGAGCAGTACTTC
CDR3: CASRTLHYEQYF

size: .
D: .
length: 19
V: TRBV6-2/TRBV6-3
J: TRBJ1-3
DNA: TGTGCCAGCAGTTACGAGGCGACGCGACAGACATTCTCTGGAAACACCATATATTTT
CDR3: CASSYEATRQTFSGNTIYF

size: .
D: TRBD1
length: 16
V: TRBV6-1
J: TRBJ1-5
DNA: TGTGCCAGCAGTGGCCACCGGGACAGAGATAATCAGCCCCAGCATTTT
CDR3: CASSGHRDRDNQPQHF

size: .
D: .
length: 15
V: TRBV11-2
J: TRBJ2-7
DNA: TGTGCCAGCAGCTTAGATAGGGGTGGCTCCTACGAGCAGTACTTC
CDR3: CASSLDRGGSYEQYF

size: .
D: .
length: 18
V: TRBV27
J: TRBJ1-4
DNA: TGTGCCAGCAGTTTAAGATTAGAGTCTACCCTAACTAATGAAAAACTGTTTTTT
CDR3: CASSLRLESTLTNEKLFF

size: .
D: TRBD2
length: 17
V: TRBV15
J: TRBJ2-2
DNA: TGTGCCACCAGCACATCGGTGGGACTAGTAAACACCGGGGAGCTGTTTTTT
CDR3: CATSTSVGLVNTGELFF

size: .
D: .
length: 11
V: TRBV5-6
J: TRBJ2-7
DNA: TGTGCCAGCAGCTCACAGTACGAGCAGTACTTC
CDR3: CASSSQYEQYF

size: .
D: .
length: 13
V: TRBV5-1
J: TRBJ1-1
DNA: TGCGCCAGCAGCTTGCGGGAAAACACTGAAGCTTTCTTT
CDR3: CASSLRENTEAFF

size: .
D: .
length: 16
V: TRBV18
J: TRBJ2-3
DNA: TGTGCCAGCTCACCACCGGGGCCAGGGGCCTCAGATACGCAGTATTTT
CDR3: CASSPPGPGASDTQYF

size: .
D: .
length: 13
V: TRBV27
J: TRBJ1-2
DNA: TGTGCCAGCAGTTTATCGAACGGCTATGGCTACACCTTC
CDR3: CASSLSNGYGYTF

size: .
D: .
length: 14
V: TRBV11-2
J: TRBJ2-1
DNA: TGTGCCAGCGAAGGACTGGAGCTTGTTGGTGAGCAGTTCTTC
CDR3: CASEGLELVGEQFF

size: .
D: TRBD1
length: 14
V: TRBV2
J: TRBJ1-6
DNA: TGTGCCAGCAGCGTAGGACAGGGAAATTCACCCCTCCACTTT
CDR3: CASSVGQGNSPLHF

size: once
D: .
length: 15
V: TRBV18
J: TRBJ2-3
DNA: TGTGCCAGCTCACCATCAACAGGCCGCACAGATACGCAGTATTTT
CDR3: CASSPSTGRTDTQYF

size: once
D: TRBD1
length: 16
V: TRBV5-6
J: TRBJ2-2
DNA: TGTGCCAGCAGCGACAGGGACAGGGGATCTGTCGGGGAGCTGTTTTTT
CDR3: CASSDRDRGSVGELFF

size: .
D: .
length: 13
V: TRBV5-1
J: TRBJ2-5
DNA: TGCGCCAGCACCCTGCCACGGGAAGAGACCCAGTACTTC
CDR3: CASTLPREETQYF

size: .
D: TRBD2
length: 15
V: TRBV20-1
J: TRBJ2-7
DNA: TGCAGTGCTAGTGGACTAGCGGGAGGGCCGGGCGAGCAGTACTTC
CDR3: CSASGLAGGPGEQYF

size: few
D: TRBD1
length: 15
V: TRBV5-4
J: TRBJ2-1
DNA: TGTGCCAGCAGTGTCGTGGGACAGGGGGGCAATGAGCAGTTCTTC
CDR3: CASSVVGQGGNEQFF

size: .
D: .
length: 15
V: TRBV3-1/TRBV3-2
J: TRBJ2-2
DNA: TGTGCCAGCAGCCAAGAACCGGGATTGTACGGGGAGCTGTTTTTT
CDR3: CASSQEPGLYGELFF

size: .
D: .
length: 16
V: TRBV24-1
J: TRBJ2-3
DNA: TGTGCCACCAGTGGTTACAAGCGGCTAGGCACAGATACGCAGTATTTT
CDR3: CATSGYKRLGTDTQYF

size: .
D: .
length: 15
V: TRBV19
J: TRBJ1-1
DNA: TGTGCCAGTAGTAACCAGGACATCCAGGGCACTGAAGCTTTCTTT
CDR3: CASSNQDIQGTEAFF

size: .
D: .
length: 14
V: TRBV2
J: TRBJ2-6
DNA: TGTGCCAGCAGCTCAGGGGCTGGGGCCAACGTCCTGACTTTC
CDR3: CASSSGAGANVLTF

size: .
D: .
length: 17
V: TRBV23-1
J: TRBJ2-2
DNA: TGCGCCAGCAGTCAGTACCCCATCACACCGAACACCGGGGAGCTGTTTTTT
CDR3: CASSQYPITPNTGELFF

size: .
D: TRBD1
length: 16
V: TRBV5-4
J: TRBJ1-4
DNA: TGTGCCAGCAGCCCAGACAGGGGGCAAGAGAGTGAAAAACTGTTTTTT
CDR3: CASSPDRGQESEKLFF

size: .
D: .
length: 15
V: TRBV21-1
J: TRBJ2-5
DNA: TGTGCCAGCAGCAAAGTGGGCCCGACGGGGGAGACCCAGTACTTC
CDR3: CASSKVGPTGETQYF

size: .
D: TRBD2
length: 20
V: TRBV4-3
J: TRBJ2-1
DNA: TGCGCCAGCAGCCCCGCGGGCACACGACTTGCTAGCGGGCGGAACAATGAGCAGTTCTTC
CDR3: CASSPAGTRLASGRNNEQFF

size: .
D: TRBD1
length: 15
V: TRBV6-5
J: TRBJ2-7
DNA: TGTGCCAGCAGGTACCTGGGACAGGGGCGCTACGAGCAGTACTTC
CDR3: CASRYLGQGRYEQYF

size: .
D: TRBD1
length: 16
V: TRBV30
J: TRBJ2-7
DNA: TGTGCCTGGAGGCCCGGGACAGGGGAAAGAGGCTACGAGCAGTACTTC
CDR3: CAWRPGTGERGYEQYF

size: .
D: TRBD2
length: 18
V: TRBV7-3
J: TRBJ2-2
DNA: TGTGCCAGCAGCTTATTCGCTGCTAGCGGGGGAGGAACCGGGGAGCTGTTTTTT
CDR3: CASSLFAASGGGTGELFF

size: .
D: TRBD2
length: 21
V: TRBV4-3
J: TRBJ2-2
DNA: TGCGCCAGCAGCCAAAATACTATAGGGACGACTAGCGCACCCAGGGGCGGGGAGCTGTTTTTT
CDR3: CASSQNTIGTTSAPRGGELFF

size: once
D: .
length: 15
V: TRBV6-2/TRBV6-3
J: TRBJ2-1
DNA: TGTGCCAGCAGTGGTCCGGGACACCCTCTCTATGAGCAGTTCTTC
CDR3: CASSGPGHPLYEQFF

size: .
D: .
length: 15
V: TRBV6-5
J: TRBJ2-2
DNA: TGTGCCACCTCTCGGGTAGCATTTAACACCGGGGAGCTGTTTTTT
CDR3: CATSRVAFNTGELFF

size: once
D: .
length: 15
V: TRBV5-1
J: TRBJ2-1
DNA: TGCGCCAGCAGCTTGGGGGTTATAGGGACTAATGAGCAGTTCTTC
CDR3: CASSLGVIGTNEQFF